These 30 T cell receptor beta chains came from one sample sequenced in a study of cytomegalovirus exposure and HLA in healthy donors. With 60 Vbeta and 13 Jbeta primers, the PCR was carried out. The assay was immunoSEQ multiplex PCR, and TCRdb's table has in-frame clones only and misses some. The sample carries about 200,000 clones, around 83% recorded once. The sequenced sample was PBMCs. The receptors shown here come from a woman between 50 and 59 years old in good health and CMV-seropositive.

The chain recombines TRBV30 with TRBJ1-1, with a tentative D call TRBD1 (6 bases). The germline V gene encodes CDR1 GTSNPN and CDR2 SVGIG (reference sequence). V shed 0 bases and J shed 1 base, with 15 bases lying between them. The CDR3 spans 16 residues. CDR3 coding DNA: TGTGCCTGGAGTGTTTTAGGGGGGGGGACGAACACTGAAGCTTTCTTT. Protein: CAWSVLGGGTNTEAFF. Full variable domain (outside the CDR3, taken from reference TRBV30 and TRBJ1-1): SQTIHQWPATLVQPVGSPLSLECTVEGTSNPNLYWYRQAAGRGLQLLFYSVGIGQISSEVPQNLSASRPQDRQFILSSKKLLLSDSGFYLCAWSVLGGGTNTEAFFGQGTRLTVV.

The chain carries TRBV5-6 and TRBJ2-5, with a weak D call TRBD1 (5 bases). V lost 4 bases and J 5 bases, leaving 15 bases between the germline ends. Germline CDR1 is SGHDT and CDR2 is YYEEEE. The CDR3 loop spans 14 amino acids. CDR3 nucleotides: TGTGCCAGCAGCCGGCCGCCCGCAGGGGAGACCCAGTACTTC. Translated: CASSRPPAGETQYF.

This sequence joins TRBV29-1 and TRBJ1-4; no clear D gene. V gave up 4 bases and J gave up 7 bases, with 7 bases separating them. The CDR3 extends over 11 amino acids. Per germline, CDR1 SQVTM and CDR2 ANQGSEA. For the CDR3, the DNA is TGCAGCGTTGCCCGCGGTGAAAAACTGTTTTTT. It translates to CSVARGEKLFF.

This sequence joins TRBV28 and TRBJ1-2; D may be TRBD1 (5 bases). Germline CDR1 and CDR2: MDHEN and SYDVKM. Trimming took 8 bases from V and 1 from J, leaving 11 bases between them. The CDR3 sequence is 13 residues long. CDR3 in amino acids: CASGQGGNYGYTF. As DNA, the CDR3 is TGTGCCAGCGGCCAGGGTGGTAACTATGGCTACACCTTC.

In this sample, this clone turned up once. V is TRBV4-3 and J is TRBJ2-1; 10 nucleotides agree with TRBD2. CDR1 LGHNA and CDR2 YSLEER come from the germline V gene. CDR3 length: 17 amino acids. With V trimmed by 4 bases and J by 0 bases, 6 bases remained unmatched. CDR3 loop: CASSRVSGGDSYNEQFF. CDR3 bases: TGCGCCAGCAGCCGTGTCAGCGGGGGGGACTCCTACAATGAGCAGTTCTTC.

The chain links TRBV7-8 to TRBJ2-1, with D perhaps matching TRBD2 (6 bases). Trimming took 1 base from V and 2 from J, leaving 12 bases between them. This CDR3 contains 16 residues. Per germline, CDR1 SGHVS and CDR2 FQNEAQ. CDR3 protein: CASSLGRGRTYNEQFF. CDR3 DNA sequence: TGTGCCAGCAGCTTAGGGCGGGGTCGGACCTACAATGAGCAGTTCTTC.

The chain couples TRBV10-3 to TRBJ1-1, with no clear D. The CDR3 has 12 residues. Germline V gene sequence: CDR1 ENHRY, CDR2 SYGVKD. Deletions cut 0 bases from V and 11 bases from J, with 10 bases between. Here the CDR3 reads CAISESVAAAFF. The CDR3 bases are TGTGCCATCAGTGAGTCCGTGGCAGCGGCTTTCTTT.

V is TRBV10-3 and J is TRBJ2-1; 8 nucleotides agree with TRBD2. The CDR3 totals 15 residues. With 6 bases clipped from V and 9 bases from J, the junction kept 13 bases outside the gene matches. Germline V gene sequence: CDR1 ENHRY, CDR2 SYGVKD. The DNA for the CDR3 is TGTGCCATCAGCCCCGCTCCGGGACTAGTCTTTGAGCAGTTCTTC. This translates into CAISPAPGLVFEQFF.

This clone was seen only once. This chain joins TRBV7-9 and TRBJ1-6; TRBD1 matches 7 bases. Germline V CDR1 and CDR2: SEHNR, FQNEAQ (reference sequence). V gave up 5 bases and J gave up 5 bases; unmatched junction bases: 9. The CDR3 runs to 16 residues. This CDR3 is CASSPTTGTNNSPLHF. In nucleotides, the CDR3 is TGTGCCAGCAGCCCCACGACAGGGACCAATAATTCACCCCTCCACTTT.

This rearrangement joins TRBV6-1 to TRBJ1-5; 8 nucleotides match TRBD1. V gave up 8 bases and J gave up 2 bases; unmatched junction bases: 11. Germline V gives CDR1 MNHNS, CDR2 SASEGT. The CDR3 has 16 amino acids. The CDR3 DNA reads as TGTGCCAGCGGTGGCACTGGACAGGGTGGCAATCAGCCCCAGCATTTT. This translates into CASGGTGQGGNQPQHF.

The chain employs TRBV10-1 and TRBJ2-1; D might be TRBD2 (5 bases). The CDR3 covers 15 residues. V was clipped by 4 bases and J by 3 bases, with 13 bases between them. Germline-derived CDR1 and CDR2 are WNHNN and SYGVQD (reference sequence). The CDR3 spells CASSAGSQSYNEQFF. The DNA for the CDR3 is TGCGCCAGCAGTGCGGGATCCCAAAGCTACAATGAGCAGTTCTTC.

This clone was seen once. Germline is not matched at one junction end, which may reflect a read error. This sequence joins TRBV27 and TRBJ2-6; TRBD2 matches at 10 bases. CDR1 MNHEY and CDR2 SMNVEV come from the germline V gene (reference sequence). The CDR3 sequence is 18 residues long. The CDR3 spells CASSTWTSGSSGANGLTF. The CDR3 bases are TGTGCCAGCAGTACCTGGACTAGCGGAAGCTCTGGGGCCAACGGCCTGACTTTC. The complete variable domain, with remaining parts taken from reference TRBV27 and TRBJ2-6, reads EAQVTQNPRYLITVTGKKLTVTCSQNMNHEYMSWYRQDPGLGLRQIYYSMNVEVTDKGDVPEGYKVSRKEKRNFPLILESPSPNQTSLYFCASSTWTSGSSGANGLTFGAGSRLTVL.

There are a few counts of this clone. The chain is built from TRBV29-1 and TRBJ2-1; tentatively, D is TRBD2 (6 bases). V gave up 7 bases and J gave up 7 bases, with 14 bases separating them. Germline assignment: CDR1 SQVTM and CDR2 ANQGSEA. The CDR3 spans 12 residues. The CDR3 loop is CSAGGSDNEQFF. The CDR3, as DNA: TGCAGCGCCGGAGGGTCCGATAATGAGCAGTTCTTC.

This chain uses TRBV4-1 with TRBJ1-1; possible D gene TRBD1, 6 bases. The germline CDR1 and CDR2 sequences are MGHRA and YSYEKL. Trimming shortened V by 4 bases and J by 4 bases, and 16 bases separated the two germline ends. The CDR3 has 15 amino acids. The CDR3 region is CASSPQQGWVTEAFF. The CDR3 nucleotides read TGCGCCAGCAGCCCTCAACAGGGATGGGTCACTGAAGCTTTCTTT.

The chain is built from TRBV6-5 and TRBJ2-7; 11 bases line up with TRBD2. The CDR3 runs 15 residues. The V gene end was trimmed by 5 bases and the J gene end by 3 bases; junction bases not matched to a gene: 6. From germline, CDR1 is MNHEY and CDR2 SVGAGI. CDR3: CASSTLAGGFYEQYF. The CDR3 nucleotides are TGTGCCAGCAGTACCCTAGCGGGAGGATTCTACGAGCAGTACTTC.

The chain couples TRBV6-5 to TRBJ1-6; TRBD1 is a possible D gene (5 bases). The germline V gene encodes CDR1 MNHEY and CDR2 SVGAGI. Trimming took 4 bases from V and 8 from J, leaving 15 bases between them. The CDR3 sequence is 15 residues long. The CDR3 DNA reads as TGTGCCAGCAGTTCCCGACAGCCTCGAGATTCACCCCTCCACTTT. Its protein product is CASSSRQPRDSPLHF.

The chain links TRBV18 to TRBJ2-7, with TRBD1 matching over 10 bases. CDR3 length equals 13 residues. V gave up 5 bases and J gave up 5 bases; unmatched junction bases: 3. Germline V CDR1 and CDR2: KGHSH, LQKENI. The CDR3 DNA sequence: TGTGCCAGCTCAGACAGGGGGCTTGACGAGCAGTACTTC. Translating it yields CASSDRGLDEQYF.

The J gene is TRBJ1-5, the V gene TRBV6-5; a possible D gene is TRBD1 (5 bases). Germline V gives CDR1 MNHEY, CDR2 SVGAGI. With 6 bases removed from V and 6 bases from J, the gap between germline ends came to 12 bases. This CDR3 spans 13 amino acids. CDR3 in DNA: TGTGCCAGCAGAGAAGGGGAGGGTCAGCCCCAGCATTTT. This encodes CASREGEGQPQHF.

This sequence joins TRBV7-2 and TRBJ1-2; D is undetermined. V gave up 1 base and J gave up 3 bases, with 6 bases separating them. CDR1 and CDR2 (germline): SGHTA, FQGNSA. CDR3 length equals 13 residues. As DNA, the CDR3 is TGTGCCAGCAGCTTAGACGCGGACTATGGCTACACCTTC. It codes for CASSLDADYGYTF.

The J gene is TRBJ1-5, the V gene TRBV7-5; TRBD1 was called by the table and not checked on the DNA. TRBV7-5 is noted as a pseudogene. The length of the CDR3 is 15 residues. The CDR3 DNA reads TGTGTCAGAAGCACAACAGGGCGGAGCAATCAGCCCCAGCATTTT. It is translated as CVRSTTGRSNQPQHF.

The chain combines TRBV6-6 with TRBJ2-7; the match to TRBD2 covers 10 bases. V lost 6 bases, J lost 2 bases, and 7 bases stayed unmatched. Germline-derived CDR1 and CDR2 are MNHNY and SVGAGI (reference sequence). CDR3 length equals 15 residues. CDR3 sequence (DNA): TGTGCCAGCAGCGCTAGCGGGGGTCTTACCTACGAGCAGTACTTC. Its translation is CASSASGGLTYEQYF.

On this clone: The same CDR3 also results from other DNA sequences found in this sample. V gene TRBV7-9 combines with J gene TRBJ1-3, with 11 positions matching TRBD1. The germline CDR1 and CDR2 sequences are SEHNR and FQNEAQ (reference sequence). CDR3 length: 15 amino acids. V lost 3 bases and J lost 2; bases outside the gene matches: 0. The CDR3 sequence: CASSLGQGAGNTIYF. Written as DNA, the CDR3 is TGTGCCAGCAGCTTGGGACAGGGGGCTGGAAACACCATATATTTT.

The V and J genes are TRBV11-2 and TRBJ1-1, with a possible D match to TRBD1 (5 bases). The germline CDR1 and CDR2 sequences are SGHAT and FQNNGV. CDR3 length: 13 amino acids. The V end lost 4 bases, the J end lost 3 bases, and 9 bases lay between the germline ends. The CDR3: CASSYDRDTEAFF. Written as DNA, the CDR3 is TGTGCCAGCAGCTACGACAGAGACACTGAAGCTTTCTTT.

This clone was seen a single time. The rearrangement joins TRBV19 to TRBJ1-5; D uncertain. The ends were cut back, 7 bases at V and 1 base at J, with 5 bases in the middle. The CDR3 covers 12 residues. Germline values: CDR1 LNHDA, CDR2 SQIVND (reference sequence). This CDR3 reads CASTRSNQPQHF. In DNA, the CDR3 is TGTGCCAGTACTCGGAGCAATCAGCCCCAGCATTTT.

The chain joins TRBV19 to TRBJ2-1, with 9 bases that match TRBD1. V was pared by 7 bases and J by 7 bases, with 11 bases of the junction left unmatched. There are 15 residues in the CDR3. Germline CDR1 and CDR2: LNHDA and SQIVND (reference sequence). CDR3 coding DNA: TGTGCCAGTACCTCCGGGACAGGGTATCGGAATGAGCAGTTCTTC. Encoded protein: CASTSGTGYRNEQFF.

In its sample, this clone was seen once. V is TRBV13 and J is TRBJ2-7, with 10 bases aligning to TRBD2. This CDR3 spans 16 amino acids. After removal of 3 bases from V and 2 bases from J, the junction contained 7 bases not matched to a gene. Germline V gene lookup returns CDR1 PRHDT and CDR2 FYEKMQ (reference sequence). The CDR3 sequence: CASSFLAGGRAYEQYF. Written as DNA, the CDR3 is TGTGCCAGCAGCTTTTTAGCGGGAGGCCGAGCCTACGAGCAGTACTTC.

The chain recombines TRBV5-6 with TRBJ1-5, with 9 bases aligning to TRBD1. V lost 0 bases to trimming and J lost 4 bases; unmatched junction nucleotides: 5. CDR3 length: 16 residues. CDR1 SGHDT and CDR2 YYEEEE come from the germline V gene. The CDR3, as DNA: TGTGCCAGCAGCTTGGGGACAGGGGACCCGAATCAGCCCCAGCATTTT. It specifies CASSLGTGDPNQPQHF.

This clone came up once. J is TRBJ1-1 and V is TRBV10-3; 7 bases line up with TRBD1. Germline values: CDR1 ENHRY, CDR2 SYGVKD. V trimming: 7 bases; J trimming: 1 base; junction bases outside the gene matches: 6. The CDR3 extends over 14 amino acids. CDR3 in DNA: TGTGCCATCAATTCGGGACAGAAGAACACTGAAGCTTTCTTT. This sequence encodes CAINSGQKNTEAFF.

This clone has just one count. J is TRBJ2-2 and V is TRBV30; possibly TRBD2 for D (6 bases). The CDR3 is made up of 14 amino acids. V lost 4 bases and J 1 base, leaving 10 bases between the germline ends. The germline V gene encodes CDR1 GTSNPN and CDR2 SVGIG (reference sequence). CDR3 loop: CAWNRGENTGELFF. The CDR3 region has the DNA TGTGCCTGGAATCGCGGGGAGAACACCGGGGAGCTGTTTTTT.

V and J are TRBV7-9 and TRBJ1-4, with unresolved D. V lost 4 bases, J lost 8 bases, and 5 bases lay in between. The CDR3 is 11 amino acids. Germline CDR1 and CDR2: SEHNR and FQNEAQ (reference sequence). The CDR3 DNA follows: TGTGCCAGCAGCTCAGGCGAAAAACTGTTTTTT. As protein: CASSSGEKLFF. Complete variable domain (other parts from reference TRBV7-9 and TRBJ1-4): DTGVSQNPRHKITKRGQNVTFRCDPISEHNRLYWYRQTLGQGPEFLTYFQNEAQLEKSRLLSDRFSAERPKGSFSTLEIQRTEQGDSAMYLCASSSGEKLFFGSGTQLSVL.